These T cell receptor beta chains were read from a single sample in a study of Ad26.COV2.S vaccination and SARS-CoV-2 variants. Method: immunoSEQ multiplex PCR; TCRdb's copy keeps in-frame clones and lacks some. Of over 400,000 clones listed, around 92% are singletons. The specimen was peripheral blood, collected in a trial of Ad26.COV2.S vaccine versus placebo. These receptors all come from a person aged 18-60 years who received the Ad26.COV2.S COVID-19 vaccine or a placebo. CDR3s include the opening cysteine and the closing phenylalanine or tryptophan. D genes are given only for firm matches. The listing skips clone size in some rows; elsewhere it reads once, few, many or a size class.

clone_size j_call cdr3_length d_call v_call cdr3_nt cdr3_aa
NA TRBJ1-2 13 NA TRBV12-3/TRBV12-4 TGTGCCAGCAGCCGGGGCCTAACACGGGGCTACACCTTC CASSRGLTRGYTF
NA TRBJ2-7 14 NA TRBV4-1 TGCGCCAGCAGCCAAGATAGGACCCTCTACGAGCAGTACTTC CASSQDRTLYEQYF
NA TRBJ2-1 14 NA TRBV27 TGTGCCAGCAGTTTATGGCTAGCGAAAGATGAGCAGTTCTTC CASSLWLAKDEQFF
NA TRBJ2-2 16 NA TRBV3-1/TRBV3-2 TGTGCCAGCAGCCTCCGTAGCGGATCCAACACCGGGGAGCTGTTTTTT CASSLRSGSNTGELFF
NA TRBJ1-3 16 TRBD1 TRBV9 TGTGCCAGCAGCAGCGGGACAGCGAACTCTGGAAACACCATATATTTT CASSSGTANSGNTIYF
NA TRBJ2-2 16 TRBD1 TRBV5-4 TGTGCCAGCAGCCCGACAGGGTCCCGTTCCACCGGGGAGCTGTTTTTT CASSPTGSRSTGELFF
few TRBJ1-1 13 TRBD1 TRBV20-1 TGCAGTGCTAGTGGGGACAGGAACACTGAAGCTTTCTTT CSASGDRNTEAFF
NA TRBJ1-4 14 TRBD1 TRBV4-1 TGCGCCAGCACCTCAGGGGGTATAGATGAAAAACTGTTTTTT CASTSGGIDEKLFF
NA TRBJ2-7 16 NA TRBV5-1 TGCGCCAGCAGCTCCCCGGGAGGAGGGGGCATCGACGAGCAGTACTTC CASSSPGGGGIDEQYF
NA TRBJ2-7 15 NA TRBV19 TGTGCCAGTAGTAGGACCGGGACTGGGACCTACGAGCAGTACTTC CASSRTGTGTYEQYF
NA TRBJ2-3 16 NA TRBV7-8 TGTGCCAGCAGCGGACATCCCGGCTGGGGCACAGATACGCAGTATTTT CASSGHPGWGTDTQYF
NA TRBJ1-2 12 TRBD1 TRBV7-9 TGTGCCAGCAGCACCCGGACAGGGATGGACACCTTC CASSTRTGMDTF
NA TRBJ2-7 16 TRBD2 TRBV7-2 TGTGCCAGCAGCTTAGTCCCTAGCGGGGATGTCTACGAGCAGTACTTC CASSLVPSGDVYEQYF
NA TRBJ1-2 15 NA TRBV6-1 TGTGCCAGCAGTGAACCTCCAGGGTCAGACTATGGCTACACCTTC CASSEPPGSDYGYTF
NA TRBJ1-3 13 NA TRBV28 TGTGCCAGCAGTTTATTACAGGGAAACACCATATATTTT CASSLLQGNTIYF